This passage covers 11 T cell receptor beta chains from one sample sequenced in a study of technical replicates of blood from a few donors. Repertoires were generated with immunoSEQ multiplex PCR, while TCRdb's copy carries only in-frame clones and drops some. The table has about 44,000 clones, 96% seen once. The sequenced sample consisted of T cells isolated from PBMCs. The source is a human donor in good health.

The rearrangement links TRBV7-2 to TRBJ2-7; TRBD2 aligns across 7 bases. Germline trimming cut 5 bases from V and 2 bases from J; bases unmatched to any gene: 9. CDR1 is SGHTA, CDR2 FQGNSA, per germline. The CDR3 is 15 residues long. The CDR3 DNA sequence: TGTGCCAGCAGCCTAGAGGCGGGAGCGCCCTACGAGCAGTACTTC. Its translation is CASSLEAGAPYEQYF.

The CDR3 loop reads CASSLLAAAGSHEQYF. The DNA for the CDR3 is TGTGCCAGCAGCTTACTCGCGGCAGCTGGATCTCACGAGCAGTACTTC. The rearrangement joins TRBV11-1 to TRBJ2-7; D gene unclear. V lost 2 bases to trimming and J lost 5 bases, with 19 bases between them. The V gene's germline CDR1 is SGHAT and CDR2 FQDESV (reference sequence). CDR3 length: 16 residues.

The chain combines TRBV5-4 with TRBJ2-2; possibly TRBD2 for D (5 bases). The CDR3 is made up of 15 amino acids. V was pared by 5 bases and J by 4 bases, with 15 bases between. Per the germline V gene, CDR1 is SGHNT and CDR2 is YYREEE (reference sequence). The CDR3 loop reads CASSFDGVFTGELFF. The CDR3 coding sequence is TGTGCCAGCAGTTTCGACGGGGTTTTCACCGGGGAGCTGTTTTTT.

This chain joins TRBV7-8 and TRBJ1-2; 9 nucleotides match TRBD1. The J segment lost 0 bases and the V segment lost 1 base, leaving 6 bases of the junction unmatched. Germline V gene sequence: CDR1 SGHVS, CDR2 FQNEAQ. This CDR3 has 17 residues. The CDR3 sequence is CASSLGAGTGTNYGYTF. The CDR3 nucleotides read TGTGCCAGCAGCTTAGGAGCCGGGACAGGGACTAACTATGGCTACACCTTC. The complete variable domain, with remaining parts taken from reference TRBV7-8 and TRBJ1-2, reads GAGVSQSPRYKVAKRGQDVALRCDPISGHVSLFWYQQALGQGPEFLTYFQNEAQLDKSGLPSDRFFAERPEGSVSTLKIQRTQQEDSAVYLCASSLGAGTGTNYGYTFGSGTRLTVV.

CDR3 DNA sequence: TGTGCCAGCAGTTATAGCCCAGCGAACTCCTACAATGAGCAGTTCTTC. Translated: CASSYSPANSYNEQFF. V is TRBV6-5 and J is TRBJ2-1; D gene uncertain. Germline values: CDR1 MNHEY, CDR2 SVGAGI. V shed 3 bases and J shed 0 bases, with 12 bases lying between them. The CDR3 sequence is 16 residues long.

The chain is built from TRBV6-6 and TRBJ2-3, with 10 bases fitting TRBD2. V dropped 6 bases and J dropped 4; count of bases not matched to a gene: 10. The CDR3 consists of 16 residues. CDR1 MNHNY and CDR2 SVGAGI come from the germline V gene (reference sequence). For the CDR3, the DNA is TGTGCCAGCAGACTTTTGAAAGCGGGAGGGGCAGATACGCAGTATTTT. Protein product: CASRLLKAGGADTQYF.

The V and J genes are TRBV14 and TRBJ1-2; 9 bases match TRBD1. V lost 7 bases, J lost 13 bases, and 16 bases stayed unmatched. The germline V gene encodes CDR1 SGHDN and CDR2 FVKESK. CDR3 length equals 14 residues. The CDR3 sequence: CASKSGTGNLIPTF. For the CDR3, the DNA is TGTGCCAGCAAATCCGGGACAGGGAATTTAATTCCCACCTTC.

This chain connects TRBV9 to TRBJ2-6, with TRBD1 identical over 8 bases. The germline gives CDR1 SGDLS, CDR2 YYNGEE. CDR3 length: 17 amino acids. The V gene end was trimmed by 0 bases and the J gene end by 4 bases; junction bases not matched to a gene: 6. CDR3 DNA: TGTGCCAGCAGCGTAGACTGGACAGGGTTGGGGGCCAACGTCCTGACTTTC. Translation gives CASSVDWTGLGANVLTF.

This chain uses TRBV7-2 with TRBJ2-3; TRBD2 aligns across 14 bases. The germline CDR1 and CDR2 sequences are SGHTA and FQGNSA. V was clipped by 5 bases and J by 1 base; unmatched bases: 11. The CDR3 runs 19 residues. CDR3 nucleotides: TGTGCCAGCAGCCACCTTGGGACTAGCGGGAGTGGAGGCACAGATACGCAGTATTTT. Its protein product is CASSHLGTSGSGGTDTQYF.

The rearrangement links TRBV14 to TRBJ1-4; D remains unclear. Germline V gene lookup returns CDR1 SGHDN and CDR2 FVKESK. Trimming removed 3 bases at V and 0 bases at J, with 8 bases between. The CDR3 contains 15 residues. The CDR3 spells CASSQRTATNEKLFF. In DNA, the CDR3 is TGTGCCAGCAGCCAGAGGACTGCAACTAATGAAAAACTGTTTTTT.

The rearrangement joins TRBV10-1 to TRBJ2-1; 9 bases map to TRBD2. CDR1 is WNHNN, CDR2 SYGVQD, per germline (reference sequence). J was trimmed by 8 bases and V by 4 bases; bases with no gene match: 12. The CDR3 runs 16 residues. As DNA, the CDR3 is TGCGCCAGCAGTGCGGTGCTTGGGACTAGCTCCGATGAGCAGTTCTTC. Translating it yields CASSAVLGTSSDEQFF.